This T cell receptor (beta chain) was obtained from a study of T cells in Graves' hyperthyroidism and ophthalmopathy. V was trimmed by 4 bases and J by 3 bases, leaving 11 bases between them. CDR3 length: 13 residues. CDR1 and CDR2 (germline): SGHDT, YYEEEE. Authors of the study amplified TCR beta CDR3 regions from RNA transcripts. The TCR CDR3 first-round RT-PCR relied on the HTBI primer set. TCRdb reanalysed the multiplex PCR reads using MiXCR and keeps one entry per CDR3 protein. The table lists a few hundred thousand distinct CDR3 sequences, approximately 14% of them singletons. Sequencing was done on a sample of blood. This TCR came from a woman in her thirties with Graves' hyperthyroidism. This chain uses TRBV5-6 with TRBJ2-7; D remains unclear. CDR3: CASSNDLHYEQYF. The CDR3 region has the DNA TGTGCCAGCAGCAACGACCTCCACTACGAGCAGTACTTC.